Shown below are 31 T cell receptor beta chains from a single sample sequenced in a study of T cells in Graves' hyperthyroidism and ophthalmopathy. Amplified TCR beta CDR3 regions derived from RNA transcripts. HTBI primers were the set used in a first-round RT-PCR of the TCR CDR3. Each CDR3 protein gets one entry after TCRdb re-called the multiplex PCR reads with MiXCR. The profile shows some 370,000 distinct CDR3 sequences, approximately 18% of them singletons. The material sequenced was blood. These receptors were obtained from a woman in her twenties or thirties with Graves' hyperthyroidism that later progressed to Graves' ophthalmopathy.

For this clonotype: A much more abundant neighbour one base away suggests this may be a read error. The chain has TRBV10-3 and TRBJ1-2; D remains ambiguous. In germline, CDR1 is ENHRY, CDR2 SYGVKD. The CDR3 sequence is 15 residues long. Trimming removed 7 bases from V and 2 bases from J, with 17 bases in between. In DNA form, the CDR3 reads TGTGCCATCACGGCCCCGACGACGGAGAACTATGGCTACACCTTC. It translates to CAITAPTTENYGYTF.

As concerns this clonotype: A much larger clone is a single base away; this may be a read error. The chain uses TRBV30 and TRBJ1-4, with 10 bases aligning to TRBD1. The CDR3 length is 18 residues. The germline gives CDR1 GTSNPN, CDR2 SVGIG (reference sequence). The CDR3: CVWSVQRDRGTTNEKLFF. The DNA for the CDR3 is TGTGTCTGGAGTGTACAAAGGGACAGGGGAACAACTAATGAAAAACTGTTTTTT.

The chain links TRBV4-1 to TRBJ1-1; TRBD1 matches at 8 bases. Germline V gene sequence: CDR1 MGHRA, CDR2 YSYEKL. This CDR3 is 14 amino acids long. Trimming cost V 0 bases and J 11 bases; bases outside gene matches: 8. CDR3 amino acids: CASSQEGSGGAAFF. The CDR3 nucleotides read TGCGCCAGCAGCCAAGAGGGGTCAGGGGGCGCGGCTTTCTTT.

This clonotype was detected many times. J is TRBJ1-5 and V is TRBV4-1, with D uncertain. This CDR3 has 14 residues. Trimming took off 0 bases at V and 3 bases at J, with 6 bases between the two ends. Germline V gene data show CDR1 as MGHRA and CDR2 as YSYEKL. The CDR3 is CASSQDRINQPQHF. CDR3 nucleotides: TGCGCCAGCAGCCAAGACCGTATCAATCAGCCCCAGCATTTT.

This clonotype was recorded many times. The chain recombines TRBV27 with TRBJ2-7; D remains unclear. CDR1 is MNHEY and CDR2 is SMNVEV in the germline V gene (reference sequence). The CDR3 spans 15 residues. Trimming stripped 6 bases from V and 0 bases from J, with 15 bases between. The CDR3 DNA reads TGTGCCAGCAGCCTTGGCAGCGAAAGCTCCTACGAGCAGTACTTC. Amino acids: CASSLGSESSYEQYF.

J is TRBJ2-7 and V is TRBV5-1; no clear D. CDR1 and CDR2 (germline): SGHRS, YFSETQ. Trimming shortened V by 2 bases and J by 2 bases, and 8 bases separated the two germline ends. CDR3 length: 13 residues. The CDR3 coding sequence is TGCGCCAGCAGCTTAGGGTTTACCTACGAGCAGTACTTC. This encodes CASSLGFTYEQYF.

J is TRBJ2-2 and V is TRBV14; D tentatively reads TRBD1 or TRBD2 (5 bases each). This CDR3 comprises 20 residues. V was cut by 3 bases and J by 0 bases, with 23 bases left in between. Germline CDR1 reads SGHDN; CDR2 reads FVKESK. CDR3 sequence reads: CASSHLTGTKKTTNTGELFF. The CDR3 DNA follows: TGTGCCAGCAGCCACCTAACCGGGACCAAAAAGACCACGAACACCGGGGAGCTGTTTTTT.

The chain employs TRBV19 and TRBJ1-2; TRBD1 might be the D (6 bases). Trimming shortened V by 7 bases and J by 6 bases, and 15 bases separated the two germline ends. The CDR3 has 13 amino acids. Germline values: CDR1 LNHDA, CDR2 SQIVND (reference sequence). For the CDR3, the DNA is TGTGCCAGTACTGTCTCAGGGGAAGATGGCTACACCTTC. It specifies CASTVSGEDGYTF. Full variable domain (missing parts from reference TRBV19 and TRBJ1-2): DGGITQSPKYLFRKEGQNVTLSCEQNLNHDAMYWYRQDPGQGLRLIYYSQIVNDFQKGDIAEGYSVSREKKESFPLTVTSAQKNPTAFYLCASTVSGEDGYTFGSGTRLTVV.

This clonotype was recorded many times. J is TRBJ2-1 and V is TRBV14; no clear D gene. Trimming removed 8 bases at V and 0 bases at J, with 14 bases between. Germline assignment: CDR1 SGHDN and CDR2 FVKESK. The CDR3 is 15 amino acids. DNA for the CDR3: TGTGCCAGCGCGGTTGATGTTAGCTCCTACAATGAGCAGTTCTTC. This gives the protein CASAVDVSSYNEQFF.

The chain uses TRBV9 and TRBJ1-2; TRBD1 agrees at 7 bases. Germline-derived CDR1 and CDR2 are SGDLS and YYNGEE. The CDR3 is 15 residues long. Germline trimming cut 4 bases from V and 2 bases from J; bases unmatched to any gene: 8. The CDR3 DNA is TGTGCCAGCAGCATCTCCGGGACAGCGAACTATGGCTACACCTTC. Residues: CASSISGTANYGYTF. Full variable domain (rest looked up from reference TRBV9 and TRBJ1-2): DSGVTQTPKHLITATGQRVTLRCSPRSGDLSVYWYQQSLDQGLQFLIQYYNGEERAKGNILERFSAQQFPDLHSELNLSSLELGDSALYFCASSISGTANYGYTFGSGTRLTVV.

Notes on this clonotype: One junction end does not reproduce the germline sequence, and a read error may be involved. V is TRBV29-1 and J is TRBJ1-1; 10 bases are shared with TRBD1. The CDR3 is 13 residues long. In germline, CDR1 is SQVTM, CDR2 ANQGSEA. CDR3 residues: CSVPGQGHTKAFF. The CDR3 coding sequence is TGCAGCGTGCCGGGACAGGGGCACACTAAAGCTTTCTTT.

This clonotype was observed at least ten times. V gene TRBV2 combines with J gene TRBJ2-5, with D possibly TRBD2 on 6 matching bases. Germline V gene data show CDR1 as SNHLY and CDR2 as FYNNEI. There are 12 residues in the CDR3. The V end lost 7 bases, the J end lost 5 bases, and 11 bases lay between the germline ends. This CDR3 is CASIRRDETQYF. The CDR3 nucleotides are TGTGCCAGCATTAGGAGGGATGAGACCCAGTACTTC.

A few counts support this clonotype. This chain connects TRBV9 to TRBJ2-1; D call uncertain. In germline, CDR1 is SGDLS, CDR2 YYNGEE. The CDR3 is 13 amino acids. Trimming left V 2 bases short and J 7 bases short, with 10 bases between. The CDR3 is CASSVFLGNEQFF. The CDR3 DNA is TGTGCCAGCAGCGTTTTCCTCGGAAATGAGCAGTTCTTC.

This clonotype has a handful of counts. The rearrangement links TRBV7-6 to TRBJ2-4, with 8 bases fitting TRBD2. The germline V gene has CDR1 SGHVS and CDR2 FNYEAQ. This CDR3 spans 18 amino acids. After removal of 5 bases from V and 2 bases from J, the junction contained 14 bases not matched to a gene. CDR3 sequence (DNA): TGTGCCAGCAGCCCGGACCGAGCGGGAGAGATACCCAAAAACATTCAGTACTTC. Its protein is CASSPDRAGEIPKNIQYF. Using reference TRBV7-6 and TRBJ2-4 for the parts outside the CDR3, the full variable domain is GAGVSQSPRYKVTKRGQDVALRCDPISGHVSLYWYRQALGQGPEFLTYFNYEAQQDKSGLPNDRFSAERPEGSISTLTIQRTEQRDSAMYRCASSPDRAGEIPKNIQYFGAGTRLSVL.

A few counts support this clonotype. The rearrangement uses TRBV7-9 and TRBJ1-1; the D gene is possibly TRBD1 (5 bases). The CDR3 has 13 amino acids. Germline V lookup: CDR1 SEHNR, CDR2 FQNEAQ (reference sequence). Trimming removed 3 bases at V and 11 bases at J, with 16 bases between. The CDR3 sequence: CASSFGAPLSAFF. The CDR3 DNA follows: TGTGCCAGCAGCTTCGGGGCCCCTCTGTCGGCTTTCTTT.

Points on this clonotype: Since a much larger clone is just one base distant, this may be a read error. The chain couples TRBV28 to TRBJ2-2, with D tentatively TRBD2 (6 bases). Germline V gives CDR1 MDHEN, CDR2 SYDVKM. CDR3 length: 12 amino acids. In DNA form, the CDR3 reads TGTGCCAGCAGTTGGGGAGCCGGGGGGCTGTTTTTT. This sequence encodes CASSWGAGGLFF.

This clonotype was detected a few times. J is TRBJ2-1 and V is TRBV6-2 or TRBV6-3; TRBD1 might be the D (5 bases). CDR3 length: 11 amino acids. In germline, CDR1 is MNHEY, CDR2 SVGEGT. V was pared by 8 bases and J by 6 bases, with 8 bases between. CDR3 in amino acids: CASGDSNEQFF. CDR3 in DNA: TGTGCCAGCGGCGACAGCAATGAGCAGTTCTTC.

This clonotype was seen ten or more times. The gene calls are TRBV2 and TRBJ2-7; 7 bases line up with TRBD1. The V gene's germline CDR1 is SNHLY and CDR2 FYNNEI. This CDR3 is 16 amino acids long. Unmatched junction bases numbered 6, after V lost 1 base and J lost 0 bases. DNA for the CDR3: TGTGCCAGCAGTGAAGAGGACAGGAGGAGCTCCTACGAGCAGTACTTC. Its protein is CASSEEDRRSSYEQYF.

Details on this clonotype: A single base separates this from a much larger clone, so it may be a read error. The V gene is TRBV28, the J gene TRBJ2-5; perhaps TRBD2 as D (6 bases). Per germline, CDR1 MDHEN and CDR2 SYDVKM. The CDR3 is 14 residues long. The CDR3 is CTSSILGGAETQYF. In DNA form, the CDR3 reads TGTACCAGCAGTATCCTCGGGGGAGCGGAGACCCAGTACTTC.

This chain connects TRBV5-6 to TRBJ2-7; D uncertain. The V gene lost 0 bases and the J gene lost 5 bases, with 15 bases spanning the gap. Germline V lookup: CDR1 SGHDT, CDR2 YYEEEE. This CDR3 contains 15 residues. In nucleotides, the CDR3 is TGTGCCAGCAGCTTGGCGTTTGGGGTCGCCGACGAGCAGTACTTC. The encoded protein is CASSLAFGVADEQYF.

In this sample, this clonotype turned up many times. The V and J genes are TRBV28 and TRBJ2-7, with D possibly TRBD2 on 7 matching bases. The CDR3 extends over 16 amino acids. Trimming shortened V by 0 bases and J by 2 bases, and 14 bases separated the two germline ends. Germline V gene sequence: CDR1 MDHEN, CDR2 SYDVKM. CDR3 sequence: CASSLWGGGQAYEQYF. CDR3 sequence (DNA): TGTGCCAGCAGTTTATGGGGCGGGGGCCAAGCCTACGAGCAGTACTTC.

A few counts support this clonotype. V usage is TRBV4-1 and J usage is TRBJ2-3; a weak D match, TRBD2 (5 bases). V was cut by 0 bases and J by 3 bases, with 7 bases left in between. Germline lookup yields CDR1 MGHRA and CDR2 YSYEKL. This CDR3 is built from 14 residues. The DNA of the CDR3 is TGCGCCAGCAGCCAAGAAGGACTGACAGATACGCAGTATTTT. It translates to CASSQEGLTDTQYF.

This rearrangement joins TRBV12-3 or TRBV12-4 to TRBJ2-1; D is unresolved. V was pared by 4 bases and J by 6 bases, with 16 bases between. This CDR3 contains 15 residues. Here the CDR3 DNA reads TGTGCCAGCAGTTGGCGGATCGCGTTCTTCAATGAGCAGTTCTTC. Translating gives CASSWRIAFFNEQFF.

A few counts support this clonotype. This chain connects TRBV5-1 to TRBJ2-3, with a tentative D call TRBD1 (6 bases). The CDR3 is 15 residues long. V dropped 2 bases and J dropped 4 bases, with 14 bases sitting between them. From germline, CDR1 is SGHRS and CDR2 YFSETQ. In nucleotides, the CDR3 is TGCGCCAGCAGCTTACAGGGTAGTGAGGCAGATACGCAGTATTTT. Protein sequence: CASSLQGSEADTQYF.

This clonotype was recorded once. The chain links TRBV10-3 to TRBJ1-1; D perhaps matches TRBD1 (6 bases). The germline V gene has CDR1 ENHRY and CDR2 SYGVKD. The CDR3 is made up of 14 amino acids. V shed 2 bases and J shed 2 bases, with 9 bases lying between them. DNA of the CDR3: TGTGCCATCAGTGAGACAGGGACTAACACTGAAGCTTTCTTT. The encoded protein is CAISETGTNTEAFF.

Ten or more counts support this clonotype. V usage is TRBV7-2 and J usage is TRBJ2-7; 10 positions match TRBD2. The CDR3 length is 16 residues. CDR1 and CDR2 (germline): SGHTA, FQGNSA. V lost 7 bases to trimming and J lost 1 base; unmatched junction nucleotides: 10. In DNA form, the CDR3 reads TGTGCCAGCACGGCTAGCGGGAGAAGAGGATCCTACGAGCAGTACTTC. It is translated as CASTASGRRGSYEQYF.

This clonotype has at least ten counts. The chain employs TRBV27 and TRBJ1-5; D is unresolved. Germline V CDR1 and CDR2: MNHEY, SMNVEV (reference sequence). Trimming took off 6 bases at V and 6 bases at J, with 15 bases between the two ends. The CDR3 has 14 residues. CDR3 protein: CASRPGLTIQPQHF. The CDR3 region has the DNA TGTGCCAGCAGACCGGGGTTAACCATTCAGCCCCAGCATTTT.

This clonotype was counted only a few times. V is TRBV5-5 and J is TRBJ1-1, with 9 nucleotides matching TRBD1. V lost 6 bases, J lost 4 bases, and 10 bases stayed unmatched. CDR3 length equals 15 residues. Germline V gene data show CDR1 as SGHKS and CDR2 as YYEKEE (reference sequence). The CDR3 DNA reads TGTGCCAGCACCGAACAGGGGGCATTTGGCACTGAAGCTTTCTTT. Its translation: CASTEQGAFGTEAFF.

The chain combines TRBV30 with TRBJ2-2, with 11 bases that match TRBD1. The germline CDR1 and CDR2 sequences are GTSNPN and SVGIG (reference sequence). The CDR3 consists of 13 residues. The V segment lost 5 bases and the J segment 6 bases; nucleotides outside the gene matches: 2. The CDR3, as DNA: TGTGCCTGGTTGGGACAGGGGGCCGGGGAGCTGTTTTTT. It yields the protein CAWLGQGAGELFF.

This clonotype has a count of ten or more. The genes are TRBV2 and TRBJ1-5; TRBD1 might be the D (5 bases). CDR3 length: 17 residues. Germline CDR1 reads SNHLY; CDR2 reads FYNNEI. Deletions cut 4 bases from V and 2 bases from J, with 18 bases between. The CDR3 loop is CASSAFHGGVGNQPQHF. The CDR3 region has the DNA TGTGCCAGCAGTGCCTTCCATGGGGGGGTTGGCAATCAGCCCCAGCATTTT.

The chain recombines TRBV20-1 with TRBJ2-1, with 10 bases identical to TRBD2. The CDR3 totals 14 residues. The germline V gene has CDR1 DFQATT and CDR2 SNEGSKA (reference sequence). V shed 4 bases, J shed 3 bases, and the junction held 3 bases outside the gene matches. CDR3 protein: CSATSGGNYNEQFF. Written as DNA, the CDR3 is TGCAGTGCTACTAGCGGGGGAAACTACAATGAGCAGTTCTTC.